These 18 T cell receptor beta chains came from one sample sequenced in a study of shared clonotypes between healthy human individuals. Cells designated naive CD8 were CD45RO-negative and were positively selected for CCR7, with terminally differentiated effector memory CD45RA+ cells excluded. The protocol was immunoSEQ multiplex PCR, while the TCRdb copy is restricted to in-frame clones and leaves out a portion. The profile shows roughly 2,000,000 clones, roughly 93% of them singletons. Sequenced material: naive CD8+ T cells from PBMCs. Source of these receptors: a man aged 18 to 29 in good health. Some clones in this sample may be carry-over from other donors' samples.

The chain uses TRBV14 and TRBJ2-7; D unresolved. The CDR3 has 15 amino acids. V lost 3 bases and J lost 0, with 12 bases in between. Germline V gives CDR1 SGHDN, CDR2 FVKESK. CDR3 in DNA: TGTGCCAGCAGCCATTGGACCGCGAGCTCCTACGAGCAGTACTTC. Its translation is CASSHWTASSYEQYF.

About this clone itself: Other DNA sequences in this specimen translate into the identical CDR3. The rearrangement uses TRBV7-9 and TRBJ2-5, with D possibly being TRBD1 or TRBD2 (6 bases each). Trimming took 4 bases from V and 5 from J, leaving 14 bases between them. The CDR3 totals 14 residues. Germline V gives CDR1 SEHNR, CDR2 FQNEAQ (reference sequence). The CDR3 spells CASSSPGARETQYF. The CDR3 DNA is TGTGCCAGCAGCTCCCCGGGGGCGAGGGAGACCCAGTACTTC.

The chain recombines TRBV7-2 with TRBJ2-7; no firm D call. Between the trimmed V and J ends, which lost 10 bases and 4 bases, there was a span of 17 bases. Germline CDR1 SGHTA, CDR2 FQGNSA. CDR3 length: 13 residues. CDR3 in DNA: TGTGCCACCGCGATGCTTAAGGCTTACGAGCAGTACTTC. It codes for CATAMLKAYEQYF.

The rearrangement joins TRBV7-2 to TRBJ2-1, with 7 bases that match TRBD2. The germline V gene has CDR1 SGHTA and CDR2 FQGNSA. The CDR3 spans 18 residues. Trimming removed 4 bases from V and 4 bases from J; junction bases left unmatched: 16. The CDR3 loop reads CASSSRLMVAGDYNEQFF. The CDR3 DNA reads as TGTGCCAGCAGCTCTCGACTAATGGTTGCGGGGGATTACAATGAGCAGTTCTTC.

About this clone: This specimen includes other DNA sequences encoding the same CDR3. The CDR3: CASSSGTGVGEQYF. For the CDR3, the DNA is TGTGCCAGCAGTTCCGGGACAGGGGTAGGCGAGCAGTACTTC. The chain carries TRBV5-6 and TRBJ2-7; 10 bases fit TRBD1. Per the germline V gene, CDR1 is SGHDT and CDR2 is YYEEEE. The junction had 8 bases not matched to a gene; V was cut back by 5 bases and J by 6 bases. The CDR3 is made up of 14 amino acids.

The CDR3 is CASKDRGVNEKLFF. The CDR3, as DNA: TGTGCCAGTAAAGACAGGGGAGTTAATGAAAAACTGTTTTTT. The V gene is TRBV19, the J gene TRBJ1-4; 8 bases agree with TRBD1. V lost 7 bases, J lost 4 bases, and 5 bases stayed unmatched. CDR3 length: 14 amino acids. Germline assignment: CDR1 LNHDA and CDR2 SQIVND (reference sequence).

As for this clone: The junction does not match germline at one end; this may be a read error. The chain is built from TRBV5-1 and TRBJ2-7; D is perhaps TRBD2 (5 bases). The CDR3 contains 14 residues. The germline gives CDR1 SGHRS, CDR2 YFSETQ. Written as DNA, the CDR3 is TGCGCCAGCAGCTTGTCCGAGGGCCCCTACGGGCAGTACTTC. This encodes CASSLSEGPYGQYF.

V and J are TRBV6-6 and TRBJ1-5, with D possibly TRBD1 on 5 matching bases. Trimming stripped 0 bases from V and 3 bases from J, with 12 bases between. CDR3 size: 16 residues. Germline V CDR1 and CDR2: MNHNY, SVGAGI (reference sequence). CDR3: CASSYSPGDLNQPQHF. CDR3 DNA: TGTGCCAGCAGTTACTCTCCGGGGGACCTCAATCAGCCCCAGCATTTT.

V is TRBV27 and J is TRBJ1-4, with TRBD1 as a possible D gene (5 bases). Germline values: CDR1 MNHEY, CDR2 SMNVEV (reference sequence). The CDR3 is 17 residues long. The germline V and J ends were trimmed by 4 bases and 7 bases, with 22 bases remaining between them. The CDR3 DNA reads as TGTGCCAGCAGTTCCCGGGACTTAACCAGATCGGGTGAAAAACTGTTTTTT. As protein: CASSSRDLTRSGEKLFF.

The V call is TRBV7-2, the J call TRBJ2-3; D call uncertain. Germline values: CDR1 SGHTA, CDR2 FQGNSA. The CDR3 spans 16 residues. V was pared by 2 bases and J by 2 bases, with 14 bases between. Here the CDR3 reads CASSLTKRKTTDTQYF. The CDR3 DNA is TGTGCCAGCAGCTTAACTAAAAGAAAAACCACAGATACGCAGTATTTT. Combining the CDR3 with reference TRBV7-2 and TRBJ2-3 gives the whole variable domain GAGVSQSPSNKVTEKGKDVELRCDPISGHTALYWYRQSLGQGLEFLIYFQGNSAPDKSGLPSDRFSAERTGGSVSTLTIQRTQQEDSAVYLCASSLTKRKTTDTQYFGPGTRLTVL.

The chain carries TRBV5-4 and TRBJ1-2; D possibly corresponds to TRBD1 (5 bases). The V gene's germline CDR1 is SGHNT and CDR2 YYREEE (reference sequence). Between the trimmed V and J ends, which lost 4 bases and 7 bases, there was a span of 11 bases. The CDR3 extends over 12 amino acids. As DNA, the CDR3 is TGTGCCAGCAGCACCGGGGCAGCTGGCTACACCTTC. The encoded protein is CASSTGAAGYTF.

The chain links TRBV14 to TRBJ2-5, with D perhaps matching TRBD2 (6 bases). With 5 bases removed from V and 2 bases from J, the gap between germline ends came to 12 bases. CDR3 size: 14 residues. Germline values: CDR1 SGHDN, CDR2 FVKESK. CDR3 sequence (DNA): TGTGCCAGCAGCGAGTTACTAGCACAAGAGACCCAGTACTTC. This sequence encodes CASSELLAQETQYF.

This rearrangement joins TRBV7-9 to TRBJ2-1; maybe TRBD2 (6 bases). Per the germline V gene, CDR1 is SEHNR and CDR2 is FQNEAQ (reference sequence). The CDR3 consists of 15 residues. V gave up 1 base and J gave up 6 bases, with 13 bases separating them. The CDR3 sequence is CASSLGPSDSNEQFF. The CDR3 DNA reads TGTGCCAGCAGCTTAGGCCCTAGCGATTCCAATGAGCAGTTCTTC.

The CDR3 loop is CASAGTGPDTQYF. The CDR3 DNA sequence: TGTGCCAGCGCCGGGACAGGACCTGATACGCAGTATTTT. The rearrangement joins TRBV6-1 to TRBJ2-3, with 8 bases fitting TRBD1. From germline, CDR1 is MNHNS and CDR2 SASEGT. There are 13 residues in the CDR3. The V gene end was trimmed by 8 bases and the J gene end by 6 bases; junction bases not matched to a gene: 7.

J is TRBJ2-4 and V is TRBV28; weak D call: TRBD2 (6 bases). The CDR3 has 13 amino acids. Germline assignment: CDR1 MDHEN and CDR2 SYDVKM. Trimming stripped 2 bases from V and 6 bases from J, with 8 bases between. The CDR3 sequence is CASSLGRGNIQYF. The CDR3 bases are TGTGCCAGCAGTTTAGGGCGGGGAAACATTCAGTACTTC.

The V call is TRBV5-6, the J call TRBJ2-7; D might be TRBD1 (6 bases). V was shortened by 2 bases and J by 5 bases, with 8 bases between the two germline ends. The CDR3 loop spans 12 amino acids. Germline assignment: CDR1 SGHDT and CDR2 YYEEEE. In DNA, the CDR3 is TGTGCCAGCAGCTTACCAGGGGACGAGCAGTACTTC. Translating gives CASSLPGDEQYF.

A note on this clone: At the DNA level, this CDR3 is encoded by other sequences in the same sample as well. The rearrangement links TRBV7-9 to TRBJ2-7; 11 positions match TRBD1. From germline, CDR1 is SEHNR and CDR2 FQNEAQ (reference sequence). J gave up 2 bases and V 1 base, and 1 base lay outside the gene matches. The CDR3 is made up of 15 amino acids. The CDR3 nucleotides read TGTGCCAGCAGCTTAGTGGGACAGGGGGCCTACGAGCAGTACTTC. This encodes CASSLVGQGAYEQYF. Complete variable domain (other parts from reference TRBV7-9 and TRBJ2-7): DTGVSQNPRHKITKRGQNVTFRCDPISEHNRLYWYRQTLGQGPEFLTYFQNEAQLEKSRLLSDRFSAERPKGSFSTLEIQRTEQGDSAMYLCASSLVGQGAYEQYFGPGTRLTVT.

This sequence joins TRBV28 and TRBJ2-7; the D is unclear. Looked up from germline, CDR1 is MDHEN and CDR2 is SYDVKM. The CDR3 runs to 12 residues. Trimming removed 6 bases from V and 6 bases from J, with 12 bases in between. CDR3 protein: CASSSLPGEQYF. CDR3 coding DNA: TGTGCCAGCAGCTCCCTACCGGGCGAGCAGTACTTC.